These 17 T cell receptor beta chains originate from one sample sequenced in a study of shared clonotypes between healthy human individuals. The repertoire was sequenced with immunoSEQ multiplex PCR; TCRdb's copy has only in-frame clones and lacks some. The data show over a million clones, under 99% seen once. Sequencing input: naive CD4+ T cells sorted from blood. Subset meaning: CD45RA+ positively selected. The receptors were sampled from a man aged 25-45 years in good health.

The rearrangement links TRBV28 to TRBJ1-2, with 8 bases aligning to TRBD1. Germline CDR1 is MDHEN and CDR2 is SYDVKM. Trimming took 6 bases from V and 4 from J; bases not matched to a gene: 16. CDR3 length equals 17 residues. The CDR3, as DNA: TGTGCCAGCAGGGGGAGTCACACAGGGGGTAAAGTCTATGGCTACACCTTC. Translated, it gives CASRGSHTGGKVYGYTF.

This rearrangement joins TRBV5-1 to TRBJ2-7, with D maybe TRBD1 (6 bases). The CDR3 is made up of 14 amino acids. With 2 bases removed from V and 3 bases from J, the gap between germline ends came to 12 bases. Germline V gene data show CDR1 as SGHRS and CDR2 as YFSETQ. Here the CDR3 DNA reads TGCGCCAGCAGCTTTGACCGGACAGTCTACGAGCAGTACTTC. Its protein is CASSFDRTVYEQYF.

The J gene is TRBJ2-7, the V gene TRBV2; 13 positions agree with TRBD2. The CDR3 is 16 residues long. From germline, CDR1 is SNHLY and CDR2 FYNNEI. J gave up 2 bases and V 2 bases, and 3 bases lay outside the gene matches. Written as DNA, the CDR3 is TGTGCCAGCAGTGAACGGGGGACTAGCGGGACCTACGAGCAGTACTTC. This translates into CASSERGTSGTYEQYF. Full variable domain (remainder filled in from reference TRBV2 and TRBJ2-7): EPEVTQTPSHQVTQMGQEVILRCVPISNHLYFYWYRQILGQKVEFLVSFYNNEISEKSEIFDDQFSVERPDGSNFTLKIRSTKLEDSAMYFCASSERGTSGTYEQYFGPGTRLTVT.

J is TRBJ2-5 and V is TRBV6-1, with 11 bases matching TRBD2. From germline, CDR1 is MNHNS and CDR2 SASEGT. The CDR3 covers 15 residues. The J segment lost 4 bases and the V segment lost 8 bases, leaving 9 bases of the junction unmatched. CDR3 sequence reads: CASGLAGGGGETQYF. CDR3 in DNA: TGTGCCAGCGGGCTAGCGGGAGGAGGTGGAGAGACCCAGTACTTC.

In DNA, the CDR3 is TGTGCCAGCAGGACTGCGGGACAGGGCTACAATGAGCAGTTCTTC. Protein: CASRTAGQGYNEQFF. The chain has TRBV7-9 and TRBJ2-1; 9 bases line up with TRBD1. CDR1 is SEHNR, CDR2 FQNEAQ, per germline (reference sequence). The CDR3 has 15 amino acids. The trim removed 6 bases at V and 3 bases at J, leaving 6 bases unmatched. Together with reference TRBV7-9 and TRBJ2-1, the CDR3 gives the full variable domain: DTGVSQNPRHKITKRGQNVTFRCDPISEHNRLYWYRQTLGQGPEFLTYFQNEAQLEKSRLLSDRFSAERPKGSFSTLEIQRTEQGDSAMYLCASRTAGQGYNEQFFGPGTRLTVL.

This clone was seen only once. This chain uses TRBV10-3 with TRBJ2-7; 8 nucleotides line up with TRBD2. The trim removed 0 bases at V and 0 bases at J, leaving 4 bases unmatched. CDR1 is ENHRY and CDR2 is SYGVKD in the germline V gene. This CDR3 is built from 16 residues. The CDR3 loop reads CAISESRGGSSYEQYF. CDR3 nucleotide sequence: TGTGCCATCAGTGAGTCGCGCGGGGGGAGCTCCTACGAGCAGTACTTC.

Here the CDR3 DNA reads TGTGCCTGGAAGGGCGAAGAGACCCAGTACTTC. Protein: CAWKGEETQYF. J is TRBJ2-5 and V is TRBV30, with D uncertain. The CDR3 contains 11 residues. Trimming left V 4 bases short and J 3 bases short, with 6 bases between. Germline CDR1 and CDR2: GTSNPN and SVGIG (reference sequence).

The chain recombines TRBV4-1 with TRBJ1-2, with 7 bases that match TRBD1. Germline assignment: CDR1 MGHRA and CDR2 YSYEKL. J gave up 9 bases and V 0 bases, and 13 bases lay outside the gene matches. The CDR3 consists of 16 residues. The CDR3 nucleotides read TGCGCCAGCAGCCAAGATCTCAGGGGGGTGAAGGTTAGCTACACCTTC. Translating it yields CASSQDLRGVKVSYTF.

This chain joins TRBV2 and TRBJ1-2; tentative D call: TRBD1 (5 bases). Germline values: CDR1 SNHLY, CDR2 FYNNEI. This CDR3 is built from 14 residues. Trimming removed 4 bases from V and 9 bases from J, with 18 bases in between. The CDR3 loop is CASSGAAGDFSYTF. The CDR3 nucleotides read TGTGCCAGCAGTGGGGCAGCCGGGGACTTTAGCTACACCTTC.

CDR3 DNA: TGTGCCAGCTCACCACCGGTAAGCGGGAGGGCCCACAATGAGCAGTTCTTC. It encodes CASSPPVSGRAHNEQFF. This chain links TRBV18 with TRBJ2-1, with 10 bases fitting TRBD2. Germline CDR1 reads KGHSH; CDR2 reads LQKENI. Losses at the gene ends were 0 bases for V and 5 bases for J; bases not matched to a gene: 7. This CDR3 contains 17 residues.

The chain combines TRBV18 with TRBJ1-5; D not resolved. The CDR3 loop spans 14 amino acids. The germline V and J ends were trimmed by 5 bases and 0 bases, with 8 bases remaining between them. CDR1 and CDR2 (germline): KGHSH, LQKENI. Here the CDR3 reads CASSSQVSNQPQHF. CDR3 nucleotides: TGTGCCAGCTCATCCCAGGTTAGCAATCAGCCCCAGCATTTT.

In this sample, this clone turned up once. The DNA for the CDR3 is TGTGCCAGCAGCTTAGCGGAGATTATCTACGAGCAGTACTTC. Translated, it gives CASSLAEIIYEQYF. The chain links TRBV7-3 to TRBJ2-7; no reliable D call. V dropped 2 bases and J dropped 3 bases, with 11 bases sitting between them. CDR1 and CDR2 (germline): SGHTA, FQGTGA. CDR3 length: 14 residues.

Note on this clone: The identical CDR3 is also encoded by other nucleotide sequences in the sample. DNA of the CDR3: TGTGCCAGCAGCGGGAGACAGAGCACAGATACGCAGTATTTT. This translates into CASSGRQSTDTQYF. V usage is TRBV9 and J usage is TRBJ2-3; perhaps TRBD1 as D (5 bases). CDR1 and CDR2 (germline): SGDLS, YYNGEE. Trimming took off 3 bases at V and 0 bases at J, with 8 bases between the two ends. CDR3 length: 14 residues.

The chain recombines TRBV18 with TRBJ1-2; D not certain. The CDR3 spans 15 residues. Trimming took off 0 bases at V and 8 bases at J, with 16 bases between the two ends. Germline V gene sequence: CDR1 KGHSH, CDR2 LQKENI. Here the CDR3 DNA reads TGTGCCAGCTCACCACCCTCCGGCTGGAAGGCGGGCTACACCTTC. This sequence encodes CASSPPSGWKAGYTF.

In nucleotides, the CDR3 is TGTGCCAGCAGCCTAATAGGGGACTACACGGAAGAGCAGTACTTC. Protein: CASSLIGDYTEEQYF. The chain is built from TRBV5-4 and TRBJ2-7; 7 bases are shared with TRBD2. The CDR3 is 15 amino acids. The V gene end was trimmed by 4 bases and the J gene end by 7 bases; junction bases not matched to a gene: 14. The germline gives CDR1 SGHNT, CDR2 YYREEE (reference sequence).

Comments on this clone: This same CDR3 is encoded by further DNA sequences in the sample. The chain couples TRBV6-6 to TRBJ2-5; D not certain. CDR1 is MNHNY and CDR2 is SVGAGI in the germline V gene (reference sequence). V gave up 2 bases and J gave up 3 bases, with 4 bases separating them. The CDR3 is 12 residues long. CDR3 in amino acids: CASSYGKETQYF. The CDR3 nucleotides are TGTGCCAGCAGTTACGGGAAAGAGACCCAGTACTTC.

This clone showed up just once. The chain combines TRBV19 with TRBJ2-2; no firm D call. The V end was cut by 5 bases, the J end by 6 bases, with 10 bases between. This CDR3 is 13 amino acids long. Germline V CDR1 and CDR2: LNHDA, SQIVND (reference sequence). The CDR3 DNA reads TGTGCCAGTAGTTCCAAAGGGCCCGGGGAGCTGTTTTTT. This codes for CASSSKGPGELFF.